This T cell receptor beta chain was captured by sequencing in a study of regulatory T cells in long-lasting Graves disease. Study results and caveats: Investigators studied peripheral blood only, not thyroid tissue. Persistent Graves' patients showed less TCR diversity than newly diagnosed ones.

This sample's time point: persistent/refractory GD, antithyroid drugs over 5 years with positive TRAb. RNA extracted from PBMCs served as the sequencing template. EDTA tubes collected around 8.7 milliliters of peripheral blood. The sample holds many counts of this clonotype. What it binds is unknown. According to the study, TCR beta libraries were built with iRepertoire HTBI primers and CDR3-region Arm-PCR. Each CDR3 protein gets one entry after TCRdb re-called the multiplex PCR reads with MiXCR. The repertoire includes a few hundred thousand distinct CDR3 sequences, more than 20% of them detected once, and 28% sits in the top ten. Germline V lookup: CDR1 MDHEN, CDR2 SYDVKM. V was pared by 7 bases and J by 8 bases, with 9 bases of the junction left unmatched. The CDR3 consists of 15 residues.

This material consisted of peripheral blood mononuclear cells (PBMCs), taken when the disease was refractory, from a patient treated with antithyroid drugs. The rearrangement uses TRBV28 and TRBJ1-6; TRBD1 matches at 9 bases. The TCR comes from a woman aged 40 to 55 with Graves disease. Here the CDR3 reads CASTFIGTGHSPLHF. CDR3 nucleotide sequence: TGTGCCAGCACTTTTATTGGGACAGGGCATTCACCCCTCCACTTT.